A single sample is the source of the 17 T cell receptor beta chains below, sequenced in a study of T cell responses to AZD1222 COVID-19 vaccine. Profiled with immunoSEQ multiplex PCR; TCRdb holds only in-frame clones, not every one. The sample consists of roughly 90,000 clones, 86% of them appearing once. The material sequenced was peripheral blood, taken on day 0 of AZD1222 vaccination. The receptors derive from an adult in good health.

A single count supports this clone. The chain joins TRBV27 to TRBJ2-7; 7 nucleotides align to TRBD1. The CDR3 has 12 residues. CDR1 and CDR2 from the germline V gene are MNHEY and SMNVEV (reference sequence). Trimming cost V 11 bases and J 3 bases; bases outside gene matches: 7. The CDR3 sequence is CAAGTALYEQYF. The CDR3 bases are TGTGCCGCCGGGACAGCGCTCTACGAGCAGTACTTC.

This clone was observed a single time. This chain joins TRBV5-1 and TRBJ1-1; 8 bases are shared with TRBD1. The CDR3 spans 18 residues. Germline V CDR1 and CDR2: SGHRS, YFSETQ. The V segment lost 1 base and the J segment 3 bases; nucleotides outside the gene matches: 14. The CDR3 is CASSLRSPLGQDYTEAFF. The CDR3, as DNA: TGCGCCAGCAGCTTGAGGTCACCCCTGGGACAGGACTACACTGAAGCTTTCTTT.

This chain uses TRBV14 with TRBJ2-7; D is possibly TRBD1 or TRBD2 (6 bases each). The CDR3 length is 13 residues. Germline CDR1 is SGHDN and CDR2 is FVKESK. The V end lost 6 bases, the J end lost 7 bases, and 16 bases lay between the germline ends. This CDR3 reads CASSWRGSGEQYF. The CDR3 coding sequence is TGTGCCAGCAGTTGGAGGGGGAGTGGGGAGCAGTACTTC.

The chain couples TRBV25-1 to TRBJ1-4; a weak D match, TRBD1 (6 bases). Germline CDR1 MGHDK, CDR2 SYGVNS. The length of the CDR3 is 12 residues. Trimming left V 10 bases short and J 3 bases short, with 9 bases between. The CDR3 here is CATGGPNEKLFF. DNA for the CDR3: TGTGCCACGGGGGGCCCTAATGAAAAACTGTTTTTT.

This chain joins TRBV5-4 and TRBJ2-7; 8 bases are a match to TRBD2. Germline V gene sequence: CDR1 SGHNT, CDR2 YYREEE (reference sequence). The CDR3 consists of 15 residues. The ends lost 2 bases at V and 5 bases at J; junction bases unmatched: 9. CDR3 sequence reads: CASSLWGLDADEQYF. Written as DNA, the CDR3 is TGTGCCAGCAGCTTATGGGGACTAGATGCGGACGAGCAGTACTTC.

The chain joins TRBV13 to TRBJ2-1; no definite D call. Germline values: CDR1 PRHDT, CDR2 FYEKMQ (reference sequence). This CDR3 is 16 amino acids long. V lost 1 base and J lost 0, with 10 bases in between. In DNA form, the CDR3 reads TGTGCCAGCAGCTTAGCCGACTCGAGCTCCTACAATGAGCAGTTCTTC. Encoded protein: CASSLADSSSYNEQFF.

This clone was observed a handful of times. The gene calls are TRBV15 and TRBJ2-4; TRBD2 matches 9 bases. Germline lookup yields CDR1 LNHNV and CDR2 YYDKDF (reference sequence). Germline trimming cut 1 base from V and 6 bases from J; bases unmatched to any gene: 10. The CDR3 has 17 amino acids. The CDR3 protein is CATSRAGGGLAINIQYF. The DNA of the CDR3 is TGTGCCACCAGCAGAGCCGGCGGGGGACTAGCTATAAACATTCAGTACTTC. Full variable domain (rest looked up from reference TRBV15 and TRBJ2-4): DAMVIQNPRYQVTQFGKPVTLSCSQTLNHNVMYWYQQKSSQAPKLLFHYYDKDFNNEADTPDNFQSRRPNTSFCFLDIRSPGLGDTAMYLCATSRAGGGLAINIQYFGAGTRLSVL.

The chain employs TRBV19 and TRBJ2-7; the D gene is possibly TRBD2 (7 bases). CDR3 length: 15 amino acids. Between the trimmed V and J ends, which lost 8 bases and 1 base, there was a span of 18 bases. Germline V lookup: CDR1 LNHDA, CDR2 SQIVND (reference sequence). Here the CDR3 reads CASARGGVRSYEQYF. DNA for the CDR3: TGTGCCAGTGCGAGAGGGGGGGTAAGGTCCTACGAGCAGTACTTC.

V gene TRBV4-2 combines with J gene TRBJ1-1; D is ambiguous. This CDR3 comprises 14 residues. Germline V gene sequence: CDR1 LGHNA, CDR2 YNFKEQ. V was cut by 1 base and J by 8 bases, with 14 bases left in between. This CDR3 reads CASSQGPQGGEAFF. CDR3 DNA sequence: TGTGCCAGCAGCCAAGGACCGCAAGGAGGGGAAGCTTTCTTT.

The chain uses TRBV11-3 and TRBJ1-2, with D perhaps matching TRBD1 (6 bases). CDR1 and CDR2 (germline): SGHNT, YENEEA. This CDR3 has 15 residues. V was trimmed by 5 bases and J by 0 bases, leaving 13 bases between them. CDR3 bases: TGTGCCAGCAGCCTTGGACAGACCACTAACTATGGCTACACCTTC. Translated: CASSLGQTTNYGYTF.

This chain connects TRBV7-2 to TRBJ1-5; D may be TRBD1 (6 bases). The CDR3 contains 16 residues. Germline CDR1 and CDR2: SGHTA and FQGNSA. Trimming stripped 1 base from V and 4 bases from J, with 14 bases between. The CDR3 DNA reads TGTGCCAGCAGCTTAGGGCAGGGGACAAGTAATCAGCCCCAGCATTTT. This codes for CASSLGQGTSNQPQHF. The variable domain in full, with the rest retrieved from reference TRBV7-2 and TRBJ1-5, is GAGVSQSPSNKVTEKGKDVELRCDPISGHTALYWYRQSLGQGLEFLIYFQGNSAPDKSGLPSDRFSAERTGGSVSTLTIQRTQQEDSAVYLCASSLGQGTSNQPQHFGDGTRLSIL.

The chain has TRBV7-9 and TRBJ1-1; 10 positions agree with TRBD1. Losses at the gene ends were 5 bases for V and 1 base for J; bases not matched to a gene: 7. The CDR3 is made up of 16 amino acids. Germline V CDR1 and CDR2: SEHNR, FQNEAQ (reference sequence). The CDR3 DNA is TGTGCCAGCAGCCTGGGACAGGGGAGGGGGAACACTGAAGCTTTCTTT. Encoded protein: CASSLGQGRGNTEAFF.

The chain couples TRBV12-3 or TRBV12-4 to TRBJ1-2; D is unresolved. There are 12 residues in the CDR3. V was shortened by 7 bases and J by 4 bases, with 10 bases between the two germline ends. This CDR3 is CASTPDSYGYTF. The CDR3, as DNA: TGTGCCAGCACCCCTGACTCCTATGGCTACACCTTC.

The chain links TRBV7-2 to TRBJ2-1; 11 positions match TRBD2. The ends lost 1 base at V and 2 bases at J; junction bases unmatched: 10. This CDR3 contains 19 residues. Germline-derived CDR1 and CDR2 are SGHTA and FQGNSA. CDR3 nucleotides: TGTGCCAGCAGCTTAGTCGCCGGTCCGGGACTAGCGGCCTACAATGAGCAGTTCTTC. Its protein is CASSLVAGPGLAAYNEQFF.

The CDR3 loop is CASSFRLSGYTF. The DNA of the CDR3 is TGTGCCAGCAGTTTTCGGTTGAGTGGCTACACCTTC. This rearrangement joins TRBV12-3 or TRBV12-4 to TRBJ1-2; D is undetermined. This CDR3 region has 12 residues. Between the trimmed V and J ends, which lost 3 bases and 7 bases, there was a span of 9 bases.

V gene TRBV6-6 combines with J gene TRBJ1-2, with TRBD1 as a possible D gene (6 bases). The length of the CDR3 is 13 residues. The germline V gene has CDR1 MNHNY and CDR2 SVGAGI (reference sequence). Trimming took off 6 bases at V and 8 bases at J, with 16 bases between the two ends. The CDR3 DNA reads TGTGCCAGCAGAGCACAGGGAGTTGGGGGCTACACCTTC. Translated, it gives CASRAQGVGGYTF.

This clone was recorded a few times. This rearrangement joins TRBV3-1 (or the pseudogene TRBV3-2) to TRBJ1-1, with unresolved D. The CDR3 is 15 amino acids. With 3 bases removed from V and 3 bases from J, the gap between germline ends came to 14 bases. Germline lookup yields CDR1 LGHDT and CDR2 YNNKEL (reference sequence). The CDR3 sequence: CASSHLFRKDTEAFF. The DNA for the CDR3 is TGTGCCAGCAGCCATCTTTTCAGAAAGGACACTGAAGCTTTCTTT.